A selection of T cell receptor beta chains follows, all from one sample in a study of cytomegalovirus exposure and HLA in healthy donors. TCRdb's table, derived via immunoSEQ multiplex PCR, lists solely in-frame clones and lacks some. The sample includes 90,000 to 130,000 clones, approximately 88% of them seen just once. The sample consisted of PBMCs. The receptors were gathered from a woman in her twenties or thirties in good health and CMV-seropositive. Both conserved end residues are part of each CDR3. The D gene is left open where the match is weak. Not every row has a clone size; where given, it reads once, few, many or a size class.

v_gene	j_gene	d_gene	abundance	CDR3nt	CDR3aa
TRBV4-1	TRBJ2-1	NA	once	TGCGCCAGCAGCCAAGATGGGAGGCATGAGCAGTTCTTC	CASSQDGRHEQFF
TRBV11-2	TRBJ2-2	TRBD2	NA	TGTGCCAGCAGCTTGCTGCCAGCGGGGGGACCAATGAACACCGGGGAGCTGTTTTTT	CASSLLPAGGPMNTGELFF
TRBV15	TRBJ1-1	NA	NA	TGTGCCACCAGCAGAGCCCAGGGAAGGTACACTGAAGCTTTCTTT	CATSRAQGRYTEAFF
TRBV14	TRBJ2-3	TRBD2	NA	TGTGCCAGCAGCAGCCTAGCGGGAGGGAACACAGATACGCAGTATTTT	CASSSLAGGNTDTQYF
TRBV15	TRBJ1-2	NA	NA	TGTGCCACCAGCAGAGATCAAAGGGGCTTCAACTATGGCTACACCTTC	CATSRDQRGFNYGYTF
TRBV30	TRBJ2-1	TRBD2	NA	TGTGCCTGGAATACAAAGGGAGGGAGTGTGGTTGATGAGCAGTTCTTC	CAWNTKGGSVVDEQFF
TRBV2	TRBJ2-5	NA	NA	TGTGCCAGCAGTGAAGGCCCAGCAGGGGAGACCCAGTACTTC	CASSEGPAGETQYF
TRBV7-9	TRBJ2-5	TRBD1	NA	TGTGCCAGCAGTTTGGGACAGTACCAAGAGACCCAGTACTTC	CASSLGQYQETQYF
TRBV5-5	TRBJ2-7	TRBD1	NA	TGTGCCAGCAGCGGCCTCCGGGACAGAAAACCCTACGAGCAGTACTTC	CASSGLRDRKPYEQYF
TRBV19	TRBJ2-5	TRBD2	NA	TGTGCCAGTCCGAGCGGGAGGGAAGAGACCCAGTACTTC	CASPSGREETQYF
TRBV5-6	TRBJ2-7	TRBD2	NA	TGTGCCAGCAGCTCCGGACTAGCGGCCCTGGAGCAGTACTTC	CASSSGLAALEQYF
TRBV5-6	TRBJ2-2	NA	NA	TGTGCCAGCAGCCTGACAGGCCCCGGGGAGCTGTTTTTT	CASSLTGPGELFF
TRBV28	TRBJ2-5	TRBD2	NA	TGTGCCAGCAGTCTCGGGGGGTTAAAGGAGACCCAGTACTTC	CASSLGGLKETQYF
TRBV2	TRBJ2-7	TRBD1	NA	TGTGCCAGCACTATACAGGGGGCGGTTGAGCAGTACTTC	CASTIQGAVEQYF
TRBV6-1	TRBJ2-2	TRBD1	NA	TGTGCCAGCAGGATGGGACAGGGGAGGGGGGAGCTGTTTTTT	CASRMGQGRGELFF
TRBV4-1	TRBJ1-5	NA	few	TGCGCCAGCAGCCGCACAGGGTTCGGTCAGCCCCAGCATTTT	CASSRTGFGQPQHF
TRBV7-9	TRBJ1-2	NA	NA	TGTGCCTGGGGGTCGGGCCAGGGAGGTAGCTATGGCTACACCTTC	CAWGSGQGGSYGYTF
TRBV4-1	TRBJ2-1	TRBD2	NA	TGCGCCAGCAGCCCTAGCGGGGGGGCCGGGGGTGAGCAGTTCTTC	CASSPSGGAGGEQFF
TRBV5-1	TRBJ2-2	TRBD2	NA	TGCGCCAGCAGCTTGGTGGTGCTAGCGGGAGCTACGGGGGAGCTGTTTTTT	CASSLVVLAGATGELFF
TRBV7-3	TRBJ1-5	TRBD1	NA	TGTGCCAGCAGCTCAGACAGGGGGCGTCAGCCCCAGCATTTT	CASSSDRGRQPQHF
TRBV28	TRBJ2-7	TRBD2	NA	TGTGCCAGTATGCTAGCGGGAGGGAGAGAGCAGTACTTC	CASMLAGGREQYF
TRBV10-3	TRBJ1-3	TRBD1	NA	TGTGCCATCAGTCGGGACAGGGGCCCCTCTGGAAACACCATATATTTT	CAISRDRGPSGNTIYF
TRBV11-2	TRBJ1-2	TRBD1	NA	TGTGCCAGCAGCCCGGGACAGGGGACCTACACCTTC	CASSPGQGTYTF
TRBV10-1	TRBJ2-1	NA	NA	TGCGCCAGCAGTGAGGGGGGGAACAGTGGGGGCAATGAGCAGTTCTTC	CASSEGGNSGGNEQFF
TRBV5-1	TRBJ2-2	NA	few	TGCGCCAGCAGACCTAGCGTAAACACCGGGGAGCTGTTTTTT	CASRPSVNTGELFF
TRBV14	TRBJ1-5	TRBD1	NA	TGTGCCAGCAGCCGGGACAGGGAGGATCAGCCCCAGCATTTT	CASSRDREDQPQHF
TRBV5-1	TRBJ2-6	NA	NA	TGCGCCAGCAGACAAACGCCAGACTCTGGGGCCAACGTCCTGACTTTC	CASRQTPDSGANVLTF
TRBV7-8	TRBJ2-1	TRBD2	NA	TGTGCCAGCAGCGCCCAAGGGGCGGGGGGCCGACAGTTCTTC	CASSAQGAGGRQFF
TRBV5-1	TRBJ2-3	TRBD2	NA	TGCGCCAGCGCGGTTAGCGGGACGGGCACAGATACGCAGTATTTT	CASAVSGTGTDTQYF
TRBV5-1	TRBJ1-3	NA	NA	TGCGCCAGCAGCCGACAGGCTTCTGGAAACACCATATATTTT	CASSRQASGNTIYF
TRBV6-6	TRBJ1-1	TRBD1	NA	TGTGCCAGCAGTCCAGGGACAGTGAACACTGAAGCTTTCTTT	CASSPGTVNTEAFF
TRBV7-7	TRBJ2-1	TRBD2	NA	TGTGCCAGCAGCCAAGGACTAGCGGGAGGCAGTGAGCAGTTCTTC	CASSQGLAGGSEQFF
TRBV7-3	TRBJ2-3	TRBD2	NA	TGTGCCAGCAGCCTGCGGGGGGGCCTCGCAGATACGCAGTATTTT	CASSLRGGLADTQYF
TRBV28	TRBJ2-7	TRBD2	NA	TGTGCCGTCTCCGGGACTAACTCCTACGAGCAGTACTTC	CAVSGTNSYEQYF
TRBV15	TRBJ1-5	NA	few	TGTGCCACCAGCAGCGAAGGACAGTTCAATCAGCCCCAGCATTTT	CATSSEGQFNQPQHF
TRBV27	TRBJ2-5	NA	NA	TGTGCCAGCCGCCGACACCAGCAAGAGACCCAGTACTTC	CASRRHQQETQYF
TRBV6-5	TRBJ1-4	NA	NA	TGTGCCAGCAGACAGAGAGATGAAAAACTGTTTTTT	CASRQRDEKLFF
TRBV6-4	TRBJ2-7	NA	NA	TGTGCCAACCCTGTAGAGGTCTCCTACGAGCAGTACTTC	CANPVEVSYEQYF
TRBV28	TRBJ2-7	TRBD1	NA	TGTGCCAGCAGTTTACCCGGACAGGGTAGGTACGAGCAGTACTTC	CASSLPGQGRYEQYF
TRBV6-5	TRBJ1-3	NA	NA	TGTGCCAGCAGTCGCGCCCCAGGGAACACCATATATTTT	CASSRAPGNTIYF
TRBV9	TRBJ2-3	TRBD2	NA	TGTGCCAGCAGCGTAGGGTTAGCGGGGGGCACAGATACGCAGTATTTT	CASSVGLAGGTDTQYF
TRBV18	TRBJ1-1	NA	NA	TGTGCCAGCTCACCCAGGCGAGACAGGCGGGTGAACACTGAAGCTTTCTTT	CASSPRRDRRVNTEAFF
TRBV4-1	TRBJ1-2	TRBD1	NA	TGCGCCAGCAGCCCCACCCTCGGGACAGGGGATGGCTACACCTTC	CASSPTLGTGDGYTF
TRBV18	TRBJ1-4	NA	NA	TGTGCCAGCTCACCACCCTCGGGTGAAAAACTGTTTTTT	CASSPPSGEKLFF
TRBV7-9	TRBJ1-4	NA	NA	TGTGCCAGCAGCCTTACTCTGGACAGTACTAATGAAAAACTGTTTTTT	CASSLTLDSTNEKLFF
TRBV9	TRBJ1-1	TRBD1	NA	TGTGCCAGCAGCGTTGGACAGGGAAGTGGGAACACTGAAGCTTTCTTT	CASSVGQGSGNTEAFF
TRBV4-1	TRBJ2-2	NA	NA	TGCGCCAGCAGCCAAGTCGGGGTCATGAACACCGGGGAGCTGTTTTTT	CASSQVGVMNTGELFF
TRBV29-1	TRBJ1-1	TRBD1	NA	TGCAGCGTTGTACCGGGACAGGGCCGTGAAGCTTTCTTT	CSVVPGQGREAFF
TRBV15	TRBJ1-1	NA	NA	TGTGCCACCAGCAGAGACAGGAACACTGAAGCTTTCTTT	CATSRDRNTEAFF
TRBV30	TRBJ2-5	TRBD1	NA	TGTGCCTGGAGTAGAATGACAGGGCGCCAAGAGTCCCAGTACTTC	CAWSRMTGRQESQYF
TRBV29-1	TRBJ2-5	NA	few	TGCAGCGTTGATAAGGACAGCCTCCAAGAGACCCAGTACTTC	CSVDKDSLQETQYF
TRBV15	TRBJ1-5	TRBD1	NA	TGTGCCACCCGTTCGGGACAGGGGTATCAGCCCCAGCATTTT	CATRSGQGYQPQHF